These 32 T cell receptor beta chains share one sample of origin, sequenced in a study of blood T cell repertoires in COVID-19. The repertoire was sequenced with immunoSEQ multiplex PCR; TCRdb's copy has only in-frame clones and lacks some. Here the sample spans over 250,000 clones, more than 70% being singletons. The specimen was peripheral blood. The source is a woman aged 45-59 years with acute or convalescent COVID-19.

The rearrangement joins TRBV2 to TRBJ1-1; D uncertain. Germline CDR1 SNHLY, CDR2 FYNNEI. The CDR3 is 13 residues long. CDR3: CATEGGLNTEAFF. The DNA of the CDR3 is TGTGCTACGGAGGGTGGGCTGAACACTGAAGCTTTCTTT.

The CDR3 region is CASSSPGTGSGNTIYF. For the CDR3, the DNA is TGTGCCAGCAGTTCGCCCGGGACAGGGAGTGGAAACACCATATATTTT. The J gene is TRBJ1-3, the V gene TRBV27, with 9 positions matching TRBD1. Germline CDR1 reads MNHEY; CDR2 reads SMNVEV (reference sequence). The V segment lost 4 bases and the J segment 3 bases; nucleotides outside the gene matches: 7. The CDR3 runs 16 residues.

CDR3 sequence (DNA): TGTGCCAGCAGCTTCAGGTTAGGGAGTGAAAAACTGTTTTTT. It specifies CASSFRLGSEKLFF. The rearrangement joins TRBV5-5 to TRBJ1-4; D gene unclear. V was cut by 2 bases and J by 7 bases, with 12 bases left in between. The CDR3 has 14 amino acids. The germline CDR1 and CDR2 sequences are SGHKS and YYEKEE (reference sequence). The whole variable domain, remainder taken from reference TRBV5-5 and TRBJ1-4, is DAGVTQSPTHLIKTRGQQVTLRCSPISGHKSVSWYQQVLGQGPQFIFQYYEKEERGRGNFPDRFSARQFPNYSSELNVNALLLGDSALYLCASSFRLGSEKLFFGSGTQLSVL.

The genes are TRBV9 and TRBJ1-2; 7 positions match TRBD1. The ends lost 0 bases at V and 5 bases at J; junction bases unmatched: 7. This CDR3 has 15 amino acids. Per germline, CDR1 SGDLS and CDR2 YYNGEE. The CDR3 DNA sequence: TGTGCCAGCAGCGTAGGAACAGGGGAGAGATATGGCTACACCTTC. Translation gives CASSVGTGERYGYTF.

The chain recombines TRBV5-6 with TRBJ2-3, with no clear D. Germline CDR1 is SGHDT and CDR2 is YYEEEE. The CDR3 length is 12 residues. Trimming stripped 0 bases from V and 7 bases from J, with 6 bases between. The CDR3 coding sequence is TGTGCCAGCAGCTTGGGAGTATATACGCAGTATTTT. This encodes CASSLGVYTQYF.

The chain has TRBV27 and TRBJ1-4, with D perhaps matching TRBD1 (6 bases). This CDR3 region has 14 residues. Trimming cost V 2 bases and J 4 bases, with 8 bases left between them. Germline V gene sequence: CDR1 MNHEY, CDR2 SMNVEV (reference sequence). This CDR3 reads CASSLTRGNEKLFF. The CDR3 DNA follows: TGTGCCAGCAGTTTAACCAGGGGTAATGAAAAACTGTTTTTT.

This chain joins TRBV5-1 and TRBJ2-1, with 10 bases identical to TRBD2. The CDR3 spans 16 residues. The germline gives CDR1 SGHRS, CDR2 YFSETQ. Losses at the gene ends were 4 bases for V and 5 bases for J; bases not matched to a gene: 9. CDR3 amino acids: CASSPSISGRNNEQFF. The CDR3 DNA sequence: TGCGCCAGCAGCCCCAGTATTAGCGGGAGGAACAATGAGCAGTTCTTC. Full variable domain (outside the CDR3, taken from reference TRBV5-1 and TRBJ2-1): KAGVTQTPRYLIKTRGQQVTLSCSPISGHRSVSWYQQTPGQGLQFLFEYFSETQRNKGNFPGRFSGRQFSNSRSEMNVSTLELGDSALYLCASSPSISGRNNEQFFGPGTRLTVL.

In nucleotides, the CDR3 is TGTGCCAGCAGCCAGGGGGCTACGCTGTTTTTT. This encodes CASSQGATLFF. The rearrangement links TRBV12-3 or TRBV12-4 to TRBJ1-4, with 8 bases matching TRBD1. V was clipped by 6 bases and J by 14 bases; unmatched bases: 5. The CDR3 length is 11 residues.

This clone has a count of ten or more. The chain recombines TRBV27 with TRBJ1-2; D may be TRBD1 (5 bases). The CDR3 has 16 residues. The germline V gene encodes CDR1 MNHEY and CDR2 SMNVEV (reference sequence). The germline V and J ends were trimmed by 3 bases and 5 bases, with 19 bases remaining between them. The CDR3 nucleotides are TGTGCCAGCAGTTTTCCAGGGCAGCCAAGAGGTTATGGCTACACCTTC. Encoded protein: CASSFPGQPRGYGYTF.

The CDR3 nucleotides read TGTGCCAGCAGTTTTTGGCAGGGGGCGCGTGGGAATTCACCCCTCCACTTT. It specifies CASSFWQGARGNSPLHF. The gene calls are TRBV28 and TRBJ1-6; 8 nucleotides align to TRBD1. The junction had 11 bases not matched to a gene; V was cut back by 3 bases and J by 7 bases. This CDR3 has 17 residues. Germline V CDR1 and CDR2: MDHEN, SYDVKM.

The chain links TRBV5-4 to TRBJ2-1; 12 bases match TRBD2. The CDR3 covers 16 residues. The germline V gene encodes CDR1 SGHNT and CDR2 YYREEE (reference sequence). Unmatched junction bases numbered 9, after V lost 4 bases and J lost 7 bases. The CDR3 nucleotides are TGTGCCAGCAGCGCGAGACTAGCGGGAGTGGCAAATGAGCAGTTCTTC. Protein: CASSARLAGVANEQFF.

The chain employs TRBV7-9 and TRBJ1-2, with D possibly being TRBD1 (5 bases). The germline V gene has CDR1 SEHNR and CDR2 FQNEAQ (reference sequence). Trimming left V 2 bases short and J 5 bases short, with 12 bases between. This CDR3 has 14 amino acids. The CDR3 loop is CASSLLGDRYGYTF. Written as DNA, the CDR3 is TGTGCCAGCAGCTTACTAGGGGATCGGTATGGCTACACCTTC.

The gene calls are TRBV6-7 and TRBJ1-1, with D unclear. TRBV6-7 carries the ORF label, with uncertain function. V was clipped by 2 bases and J by 4 bases, with 11 bases between them. The CDR3 runs 14 residues. CDR3 protein: CASSYTTRFTEAFF. The CDR3 DNA sequence: TGTGCCAGCAGTTACACGACAAGGTTCACTGAAGCTTTCTTT.

This sequence joins TRBV12-3 or TRBV12-4 and TRBJ1-2; perhaps TRBD1 as D (5 bases). V was clipped by 7 bases and J by 4 bases, with 13 bases between them. The CDR3 has 13 residues. In nucleotides, the CDR3 is TGTGCCAGCACCATAGGAAGGGGCTATGGCTACACCTTC. Encoded protein: CASTIGRGYGYTF.

The V call is TRBV19, the J call TRBJ2-7, with TRBD2 identical over 15 bases. CDR1 is LNHDA, CDR2 SQIVND, per germline (reference sequence). This CDR3 contains 17 residues. The trim removed 6 bases at V and 2 bases at J, leaving 8 bases unmatched. Here the CDR3 DNA reads TGTGCCAGTAGCCCGGGACTAGCGGGAGGTTCTCCCTACGAGCAGTACTTC. Protein product: CASSPGLAGGSPYEQYF.

The V gene is TRBV9, the J gene TRBJ2-7; TRBD2 matches at 10 bases. V shed 5 bases and J 0 bases; nucleotides not matched to a gene: 5. Germline CDR1 reads SGDLS; CDR2 reads YYNGEE. CDR3 length: 15 residues. CDR3 coding DNA: TGTGCCAGCAGTGAACTAGCGGGATCCTCCTACGAGCAGTACTTC. Amino acids: CASSELAGSSYEQYF. The whole variable domain, filled in from reference TRBV9 and TRBJ2-7, reads DSGVTQTPKHLITATGQRVTLRCSPRSGDLSVYWYQQSLDQGLQFLIQYYNGEERAKGNILERFSAQQFPDLHSELNLSSLELGDSALYFCASSELAGSSYEQYFGPGTRLTVT.

The chain combines TRBV28 with TRBJ2-7, with D perhaps TRBD2 (6 bases). CDR1 is MDHEN, CDR2 SYDVKM, per germline. The V and J ends lost 4 bases and 3 bases respectively, with 16 bases between them. The CDR3 has 15 residues. The CDR3 region has the DNA TGTGCCAGCAGTTCCTACGTACGGGGGAGCTACGAGCAGTACTTC. This gives the protein CASSSYVRGSYEQYF.

The CDR3 nucleotides read TGTGCCAGCTCAACGAAAGTGGAGGCAGGGGGCCGTGAGACCCAGTACTTC. Translating it yields CASSTKVEAGGRETQYF. The chain is built from TRBV27 and TRBJ2-5; TRBD1 aligns across 8 bases. The ends lost 8 bases at V and 5 bases at J; junction bases unmatched: 19. The CDR3 loop spans 17 amino acids. Looked up from germline, CDR1 is MNHEY and CDR2 is SMNVEV (reference sequence).

The chain has TRBV28 and TRBJ2-7, with 8 bases fitting TRBD2. J was trimmed by 3 bases and V by 3 bases; bases with no gene match: 7. The CDR3 is 15 residues long. Germline CDR1 and CDR2: MDHEN and SYDVKM. CDR3 in amino acids: CASSFPQTSVYEQYF. As DNA, the CDR3 is TGTGCCAGCAGTTTCCCCCAGACTAGCGTCTACGAGCAGTACTTC. Full variable domain (remainder filled in from reference TRBV28 and TRBJ2-7): DVKVTQSSRYLVKRTGEKVFLECVQDMDHENMFWYRQDPGLGLRLIYFSYDVKMKEKGDIPEGYSVSREKKERFSLILESASTNQTSMYLCASSFPQTSVYEQYFGPGTRLTVT.

The chain joins TRBV6-5 to TRBJ1-3; the match to TRBD1 covers 9 bases. Germline CDR1 MNHEY, CDR2 SVGAGI. Trimming cost V 4 bases and J 3 bases; bases outside gene matches: 4. The CDR3 loop spans 15 amino acids. CDR3: CASSSTGGLGNTIYF. The CDR3 DNA reads as TGTGCCAGCAGTTCTACAGGGGGCCTTGGAAACACCATATATTTT.

The chain joins TRBV7-2 to TRBJ2-7; 13 bases match TRBD2. CDR1 and CDR2 from the germline V gene are SGHTA and FQGNSA. The CDR3 runs to 13 residues. Trimming took 5 bases from V and 7 from J; bases not matched to a gene: 2. CDR3 bases: TGTGCCAGCAGCCAGGGACTAGCGGGAGAGCAGTACTTC. Protein: CASSQGLAGEQYF.

The V call is TRBV10-3, the J call TRBJ1-1; D is perhaps TRBD1 (6 bases). The germline V gene has CDR1 ENHRY and CDR2 SYGVKD. This CDR3 is 14 amino acids long. V gave up 5 bases and J gave up 4 bases, with 14 bases separating them. The CDR3 nucleotides are TGTGCCATCAGTATACAGGGATCGGTCACTGAAGCTTTCTTT. This codes for CAISIQGSVTEAFF.

This clone appeared a single time. This chain links TRBV5-4 with TRBJ2-1; TRBD2 matches 8 bases. CDR1 is SGHNT, CDR2 YYREEE, per germline (reference sequence). Losses at the gene ends were 0 bases for V and 4 bases for J; bases not matched to a gene: 15. The CDR3 is 19 residues long. The CDR3: CASSLEGWTSMVRYNEQFF. CDR3 nucleotides: TGTGCCAGCAGCTTGGAAGGTTGGACTAGCATGGTCCGATACAATGAGCAGTTCTTC.

J is TRBJ1-5 and V is TRBV2; D remains ambiguous. The germline gives CDR1 SNHLY, CDR2 FYNNEI. The CDR3 is made up of 15 amino acids. The germline V and J ends were trimmed by 6 bases and 3 bases, with 15 bases remaining between them. The CDR3 protein is CASSAREAYNQPQHF. The CDR3, as DNA: TGTGCCAGCAGCGCGAGGGAGGCCTACAATCAGCCCCAGCATTTT.

The V call is TRBV9, the J call TRBJ1-5; D uncertain. V was shortened by 4 bases and J by 5 bases, with 10 bases between the two germline ends. The CDR3 runs to 13 residues. CDR1 SGDLS and CDR2 YYNGEE come from the germline V gene. CDR3 residues: CASSQGRDQPQHF. The CDR3 DNA follows: TGTGCCAGCAGCCAAGGGCGGGATCAGCCCCAGCATTTT. The complete variable domain, with remaining parts taken from reference TRBV9 and TRBJ1-5, reads DSGVTQTPKHLITATGQRVTLRCSPRSGDLSVYWYQQSLDQGLQFLIQYYNGEERAKGNILERFSAQQFPDLHSELNLSSLELGDSALYFCASSQGRDQPQHFGDGTRLSIL.

V is TRBV5-1 and J is TRBJ2-2; D perhaps matches TRBD1 (5 bases). Trimming left V 1 base short and J 6 bases short, with 7 bases between. The V gene's germline CDR1 is SGHRS and CDR2 YFSETQ. The CDR3 contains 13 residues. The CDR3 DNA sequence: TGCGCCAGCAGCTTGACAGGTCCCGGGGAGCTGTTTTTT. Its translation is CASSLTGPGELFF.

V and J are TRBV7-9 and TRBJ2-7, with 9 nucleotides matching TRBD1. V trimming: 8 bases; J trimming: 5 bases; junction bases outside the gene matches: 10. Per germline, CDR1 SEHNR and CDR2 FQNEAQ (reference sequence). CDR3 length: 14 residues. The CDR3 coding sequence is TGTGCCAGCGGAGGGACAGGGAGGTTCGACGAGCAGTACTTC. Its protein product is CASGGTGRFDEQYF.

In this sample, this clone turned up once. The chain has TRBV7-9 and TRBJ1-1; 7 bases match TRBD1. The trim removed 3 bases at V and 5 bases at J, leaving 18 bases unmatched. The length of the CDR3 is 18 residues. Germline lookup yields CDR1 SEHNR and CDR2 FQNEAQ (reference sequence). The CDR3 protein is CASSFLRGGYTVGTEAFF. The DNA for the CDR3 is TGTGCCAGCAGCTTCCTAAGAGGGGGCTACACGGTGGGGACTGAAGCTTTCTTT.

This clone was seen just once. V gene TRBV3-1 (or the pseudogene TRBV3-2) combines with J gene TRBJ2-3, with TRBD2 matching 8 bases. Trimming cost V 2 bases and J 9 bases; bases outside gene matches: 7. Germline CDR1 is LGHDT and CDR2 is YNNKEL (reference sequence). The CDR3 totals 14 residues. The DNA of the CDR3 is TGTGCCAGCAGCCAAAAGGGGGGACTAGGGACGCAGTATTTT. Protein product: CASSQKGGLGTQYF.

The V call is TRBV11-3, the J call TRBJ2-7; 11 bases are shared with TRBD2. This CDR3 is 13 amino acids long. The germline V gene has CDR1 SGHNT and CDR2 YENEEA. V dropped 5 bases and J dropped 10; count of bases not matched to a gene: 7. CDR3 sequence reads: CASSGGTSGLQYF. In DNA, the CDR3 is TGTGCCAGCAGCGGGGGGACTAGCGGATTACAGTACTTC.

This chain joins TRBV7-9 and TRBJ2-3; TRBD1 agrees at 9 bases. CDR3 length equals 19 residues. Germline V gene sequence: CDR1 SEHNR, CDR2 FQNEAQ (reference sequence). V lost 4 bases, J lost 6 bases, and 20 bases stayed unmatched. The CDR3 DNA reads as TGTGCCAGCAGCTCGCGACGCCAAGATACCGGGACAGGGTTGGATACGCAGTATTTT. It yields the protein CASSSRRQDTGTGLDTQYF.

The J gene is TRBJ2-6, the V gene TRBV7-3; D unclear. Germline CDR1 reads SGHTA; CDR2 reads FQGTGA. V shed 1 base and J shed 0 bases, with 7 bases lying between them. This CDR3 is built from 16 residues. CDR3 in amino acids: CASSLIPHSGANVLTF. In nucleotides, the CDR3 is TGTGCCAGCAGCTTAATTCCCCACTCTGGGGCCAACGTCCTGACTTTC.